The 13 T cell receptor beta chains given below trace back to one sample, sequenced in a study of T-cell reconstitution after alpha-beta-depleted transplantation in children. Construction of the TCRbeta library involved unique molecular identifiers. TCRdb re-analysed the PCR reads in MiXCR, keeping a single row per CDR3 protein. This table has fewer than 250,000 distinct CDR3 sequences, around a sixth appearing once. The sequencing used PBMCs, mostly from graft donor cells, collected 360 days after TCRalphabeta/CD19-depleted stem cell transplant. The receptors here all came from a male patient aged 2-10 years who had a stem cell transplant for acute lymphoblastic leukemia, so the T cells may come from the graft donor.

Remarks on this clonotype: Lacking the conserved final phenylalanine or tryptophan, this CDR3 likely reflects a read error. The V gene is TRBV4-1, the J gene TRBJ1-1, with a possible D match to TRBD1 (6 bases). Germline V gene lookup returns CDR1 MGHRA and CDR2 YSYEKL. Trimming left V 6 bases short and J 1 base short, with 9 bases between. This CDR3 has 13 amino acids. CDR3 nucleotide sequence: TGCGCCAGCAGGACAGGCCCGAACACTGAAGCTTTCTAT. It encodes CASRTGPNTEAFY.

In its sample, this clonotype was seen a few times. The chain links TRBV7-8 to TRBJ2-7, with 9 bases fitting TRBD1. There are 15 residues in the CDR3. V dropped 5 bases and J dropped 6; count of bases not matched to a gene: 11. CDR1 and CDR2 from the germline V gene are SGHVS and FQNEAQ. This chain's CDR3 is CASSPRTGVPGEQYF. CDR3 DNA: TGTGCCAGCAGCCCTCGGACAGGGGTCCCCGGCGAGCAGTACTTC. The complete variable domain, with remaining parts taken from reference TRBV7-8 and TRBJ2-7, reads GAGVSQSPRYKVAKRGQDVALRCDPISGHVSLFWYQQALGQGPEFLTYFQNEAQLDKSGLPSDRFFAERPEGSVSTLKIQRTQQEDSAVYLCASSPRTGVPGEQYFGPGTRLTVT.

J is TRBJ2-1 and V is TRBV12-3 or TRBV12-4, with 8 bases matching TRBD2. This CDR3 has 17 amino acids. V shed 3 bases, J shed 8 bases, and the junction held 15 bases outside the gene matches. CDR3 sequence reads: CASSFTTTGTSWHEQFF. Written as DNA, the CDR3 is TGTGCCAGCAGTTTTACGACAACCGGGACTAGTTGGCATGAGCAGTTCTTC.

This clonotype was counted a few times. The V and J genes are TRBV29-1 and TRBJ2-1, with a possible D match to TRBD1 (6 bases). Germline V gene sequence: CDR1 SQVTM, CDR2 ANQGSEA. V lost 7 bases and J 8 bases, leaving 12 bases between the germline ends. The CDR3 runs to 11 residues. Here the CDR3 reads CSGTAADEQFF. Written as DNA, the CDR3 is TGCAGCGGGACAGCCGCGGATGAGCAGTTCTTC.

This chain joins TRBV18 and TRBJ1-2, with 7 bases matching TRBD1. The CDR3 spans 17 residues. The germline V gene encodes CDR1 KGHSH and CDR2 LQKENI. The V segment lost 3 bases and the J segment 3 bases; nucleotides outside the gene matches: 13. CDR3 sequence (DNA): TGTGCCAGCTCACCGGGCCGGATACAGGGGAGTGACTATGGCTACACCTTC. This encodes CASSPGRIQGSDYGYTF.

This clonotype was seen at least ten times. V gene TRBV29-1 combines with J gene TRBJ1-1; no firm D call. The CDR3 is 12 residues long. The germline V gene encodes CDR1 SQVTM and CDR2 ANQGSEA. Trimming took 4 bases from V and 8 from J, leaving 14 bases between them. The CDR3 protein is CSVATAGIEAFF. In DNA form, the CDR3 reads TGCAGCGTTGCAACAGCGGGGATAGAAGCTTTCTTT.

Only a few counts were recorded for this clonotype. Here the CDR3 reads CASSLRGDTEAFF. The CDR3 DNA follows: TGTGCCAGCAGCTTAAGAGGGGACACTGAAGCTTTCTTT. The gene calls are TRBV7-9 and TRBJ1-1, with D possibly being TRBD1 (5 bases). This CDR3 is 13 amino acids long. Germline CDR1 and CDR2: SEHNR and FQNEAQ (reference sequence). V was cut by 2 bases and J by 3 bases, with 7 bases left in between.

This clonotype was detected ten times or more. In nucleotides, the CDR3 is TGCAGTGCCCCTAGGACAGGGCGCCTGGGGGACGAGCAGTACTTC. This translates into CSAPRTGRLGDEQYF. The rearrangement uses TRBV20-1 and TRBJ2-7; TRBD1 matches 8 bases. This CDR3 region has 15 residues. V lost 6 bases and J lost 5; bases outside the gene matches: 15. The germline V gene encodes CDR1 DFQATT and CDR2 SNEGSKA (reference sequence).

The chain has TRBV12-3 or TRBV12-4 and TRBJ2-1; TRBD1 matches at 8 bases. The CDR3 consists of 16 residues. V was pared by 6 bases and J by 2 bases, with 9 bases of the junction left unmatched. The CDR3 is CASSLPGTGAYNEQFF. The DNA of the CDR3 is TGTGCCAGCAGCCTACCCGGGACAGGAGCCTACAATGAGCAGTTCTTC.

The V and J genes are TRBV6-1 and TRBJ1-5; D uncertain. Germline CDR1 and CDR2: MNHNS and SASEGT. CDR3 length equals 13 residues. Trimming stripped 5 bases from V and 5 bases from J, with 10 bases between. Here the CDR3 reads CASSPNEDQPQHF. The CDR3 DNA follows: TGTGCCAGCAGTCCAAATGAGGATCAGCCCCAGCATTTT.

This rearrangement joins TRBV27 to TRBJ2-3; 8 bases map to TRBD1. This CDR3 contains 16 residues. The germline gives CDR1 MNHEY, CDR2 SMNVEV (reference sequence). V lost 5 bases to trimming and J lost 4 bases; unmatched junction nucleotides: 11. CDR3: CASSSRVTGGPDTQYF. Here the CDR3 DNA reads TGTGCCAGCAGTAGCAGAGTAACAGGGGGGCCAGATACGCAGTATTTT.

The chain combines TRBV3-1 with TRBJ2-7; TRBD2 agrees at 11 bases. CDR3 length equals 15 residues. J gave up 6 bases and V 4 bases, and 8 bases lay outside the gene matches. The germline CDR1 and CDR2 sequences are LGHDT and YNNKEL (reference sequence). The CDR3: CASSRVAGGPGEQYF. Here the CDR3 DNA reads TGTGCCAGCAGCCGCGTAGCGGGGGGGCCGGGCGAGCAGTACTTC.

The table lists this clonotype with a few counts. This rearrangement joins TRBV5-1 to TRBJ1-6; the D is unclear. This CDR3 has 13 amino acids. Deletions cut 2 bases from V and 13 bases from J, with 13 bases between. Germline V CDR1 and CDR2: SGHRS, YFSETQ. CDR3 coding DNA: TGCGCCAGCAGCTTAGGTAGGGCCCTTCCCCTCCACTTT. As protein: CASSLGRALPLHF.